The clone carrying this T cell receptor beta chain turned up a few times. The antigen remains undetermined. The V gene's germline CDR1 is PRHDT and CDR2 FYEKMQ (reference sequence). CDR3 length equals 15 residues. Deletions cut 3 bases from V and 7 bases from J, with 18 bases between. The sample originates from a study of T-cell reconstitution after alpha-beta-depleted transplantation in children. Study-level findings and limits: The origin of high day-60 TCRbeta diversity in some patients lay in surviving recipient T cells and thymic progenitors. Expanded clones from the graft, numbering several hundred, reportedly supplied alpha-beta T cells about two months after transplant. Most T-cell counts and diversity one year after the transplant came from T cells that were newly produced.

The authors prepared the TCRbeta library with unique molecular identifiers. TCRdb processed the PCR reads anew with MiXCR; each CDR3 protein has one entry. The sample has about 350,000 distinct CDR3 sequences; around 15% are singletons. The sample consisted of PBMCs, mostly from graft donor cells, taken 360 days after TCRalphabeta/CD19-depleted stem cell transplant. The clonotype originates from a male patient between 2 and 15 years old who had a stem cell transplant for acute lymphoblastic leukemia, so the T cells may come from the graft donor. J is TRBJ2-5 and V is TRBV13; D unresolved. CDR3 sequence reads: CASSFGQTQVSTQYF. CDR3 in DNA: TGTGCCAGCAGCTTTGGTCAGACCCAAGTTTCGACCCAGTACTTC. Full variable domain (rest looked up from reference TRBV13 and TRBJ2-5): AAGVIQSPRHLIKEKRETATLKCYPIPRHDTVYWYQQGPGQDPQFLISFYEKMQSDKGSIPDRFSAQQFSDYHSELNMSSLELGDSALYFCASSFGQTQVSTQYFGPGTRLLVL.